The 28 T cell receptor beta chains reported below all come from one sample, sequenced in a study. TCRdb fed the 5' RACE reads into MiXCR, producing one record per CDR3 protein. Of 50,000 to 65,000 distinct CDR3 sequences listed, 25% to 30% are singletons. The source material was tumor-infiltrating memory CD4+ T cells sorted from the breast tumor. Subset indicated: memory CD4+ T cells, CD4+CD45RO+CD25-. These receptors originate from a female donor with breast cancer.

This rearrangement joins TRBV6-6 to TRBJ1-4; D not certain. In germline, CDR1 is MNHNY, CDR2 SVGAGI (reference sequence). V was pared by 7 bases and J by 0 bases, with 18 bases between. There are 17 residues in the CDR3. CDR3 sequence reads: CASTPGRRMSTNEKLFF. The CDR3 bases are TGTGCCAGCACCCCGGGCAGGCGAATGTCAACTAATGAAAAACTGTTTTTT.

This clonotype was found a few times. V usage is TRBV18 and J usage is TRBJ2-3; TRBD2 agrees at 9 bases. With V trimmed by 5 bases and J by 14 bases, 11 bases remained unmatched. The CDR3 is 13 amino acids. Germline CDR1 reads KGHSH; CDR2 reads LQKENI. CDR3: CASSAETGTSLYF. Written as DNA, the CDR3 is TGTGCCAGCTCAGCAGAGACCGGGACTAGCCTGTATTTT.

The sample holds a few counts of this clonotype. The rearrangement joins TRBV29-1 to TRBJ2-7; either TRBD1 or TRBD2 may supply D (5 bases each). V gave up 4 bases and J gave up 7 bases, with 17 bases separating them. The CDR3 is made up of 13 amino acids. Germline assignment: CDR1 SQVTM and CDR2 ANQGSEA. In nucleotides, the CDR3 is TGCAGCGTTGCAGGGAATAGGGACGATGAGCAGTACTTC. Translating it yields CSVAGNRDDEQYF.

This clonotype was detected a few times. The rearrangement uses TRBV20-1 and TRBJ1-1; no clear D. CDR3 length: 13 amino acids. The germline V gene encodes CDR1 DFQATT and CDR2 SNEGSKA (reference sequence). CDR3: CRPMAETNTEAFF. As DNA, the CDR3 is TGCAGACCCATGGCGGAGACGAACACTGAAGCTTTCTTT.

The chain employs TRBV9 and TRBJ2-2; tentative D call: TRBD1 (6 bases). Germline CDR1 reads SGDLS; CDR2 reads YYNGEE. The CDR3 is made up of 15 amino acids. The V end was cut by 7 bases, the J end by 2 bases, with 15 bases between. The CDR3 nucleotides are TGTGCCAGCCGCCAGCAGGGACATAACACCGGGGAGCTGTTTTTT. This translates into CASRQQGHNTGELFF.

The chain joins TRBV5-1 to TRBJ2-3; TRBD2 matches at 9 bases. Germline values: CDR1 SGHRS, CDR2 YFSETQ. The CDR3 totals 14 residues. The V and J ends lost 4 bases and 5 bases, in that order; junction bases with no gene match: 5. The CDR3 DNA reads as TGCGCCAGCAGCGATCTAGCGGGGAGAGATACGCAGTATTTT. Protein sequence: CASSDLAGRDTQYF.

V usage is TRBV6-5 and J usage is TRBJ1-2; D unclear. Germline loops: CDR1 MNHEY, CDR2 SVGAGI. This CDR3 spans 13 amino acids. V lost 7 bases and J 7 bases, leaving 16 bases between the germline ends. The CDR3 DNA sequence: TGTGCCAGCATCCGGGGAAAGGGCTCTGGCTACACCTTC. Translating it yields CASIRGKGSGYTF.

This clonotype was detected a few times. The J gene is TRBJ2-3, the V gene TRBV5-6; tentatively, D is TRBD2 (5 bases). CDR3 length equals 18 residues. The germline CDR1 and CDR2 sequences are SGHDT and YYEEEE. V lost 1 base and J 9 bases, leaving 27 bases between the germline ends. CDR3 sequence: CASSLPGGVVERRGTQYF. As DNA, the CDR3 is TGTGCCAGCAGCTTGCCCGGAGGCGTAGTTGAGCGGAGAGGGACGCAGTATTTT.

For this clonotype: The conserved closing phenylalanine or tryptophan is absent in this CDR3, likely reflecting a read error. This chain links TRBV7-9 with TRBJ1-4; D unresolved. The V gene's germline CDR1 is SEHNR and CDR2 FQNEAQ (reference sequence). The CDR3 is 14 residues long. V was pared by 4 bases and J by 2 bases, with 8 bases between. The CDR3 loop reads CASSSTFTNEKLFL. In DNA, the CDR3 is TGTGCCAGCAGCTCGACCTTTACTAATGAAAAACTGTTTCTT.

The chain combines TRBV29-1 with TRBJ2-6; 7 bases fit TRBD1. Germline lookup yields CDR1 SQVTM and CDR2 ANQGSEA. The trim removed 6 bases at V and 0 bases at J, leaving 2 bases unmatched. The CDR3 covers 14 residues. This CDR3 reads CSVGTASGANVLTF. The CDR3 DNA follows: TGCAGCGTCGGGACAGCCTCTGGGGCCAACGTCCTGACTTTC.

DNA of the CDR3: TGCAGTGCTCCAAGGGACAGGATAGGGGACACTGAAGCTTTCTTT. Translating gives CSAPRDRIGDTEAFF. The V gene is TRBV20-1, the J gene TRBJ1-1; 8 nucleotides match TRBD1. The V gene end was trimmed by 5 bases and the J gene end by 3 bases; junction bases not matched to a gene: 11. This CDR3 has 15 residues. CDR1 is DFQATT and CDR2 is SNEGSKA in the germline V gene (reference sequence).

This clonotype was seen only a few times. This chain joins TRBV6-5 and TRBJ2-5; a possible D gene is TRBD1 (5 bases). With 6 bases removed from V and 1 base from J, the gap between germline ends came to 15 bases. Germline CDR1 reads MNHEY; CDR2 reads SVGAGI. The CDR3 runs to 15 residues. This CDR3 reads CASSSPDKSQETQYF. CDR3 bases: TGTGCCAGCAGCTCCCCGGACAAAAGCCAAGAGACCCAGTACTTC.

This chain links TRBV12-3 or TRBV12-4 with TRBJ2-7; 9 positions agree with TRBD1. V was pared by 6 bases and J by 7 bases, with 13 bases of the junction left unmatched. CDR3 length equals 15 residues. In nucleotides, the CDR3 is TGTGCCAGCAGCCCCCCGGGGGGACAGGGTAGGGAGCAGTACTTC. It yields the protein CASSPPGGQGREQYF.

V and J are TRBV7-2 and TRBJ1-3, with D perhaps TRBD1 (6 bases). CDR3 length: 14 residues. V lost 3 bases, J lost 8 bases, and 14 bases lay in between. From germline, CDR1 is SGHTA and CDR2 FQGNSA. The CDR3 DNA reads as TGTGCCAGCAGCTTTGCGGGGGCGGAGCACACCATATATTTT. Translating it yields CASSFAGAEHTIYF. Filled out from reference TRBV7-2 and TRBJ1-3, the complete variable domain reads GAGVSQSPSNKVTEKGKDVELRCDPISGHTALYWYRQSLGQGLEFLIYFQGNSAPDKSGLPSDRFSAERTGGSVSTLTIQRTQQEDSAVYLCASSFAGAEHTIYFGEGSWLTVV.

This sequence joins TRBV7-3 and TRBJ2-2, with D possibly matching TRBD2 (5 bases). The germline V gene encodes CDR1 SGHTA and CDR2 FQGTGA. Trimming stripped 0 bases from V and 7 bases from J, with 9 bases between. CDR3 length: 14 residues. The CDR3 here is CASSLTGDVGELFF. In nucleotides, the CDR3 is TGTGCCAGCAGCTTAACGGGAGATGTCGGGGAGCTGTTTTTT.

The chain uses TRBV20-1 and TRBJ1-2; D uncertain. The length of the CDR3 is 13 residues. The germline CDR1 and CDR2 sequences are DFQATT and SNEGSKA (reference sequence). V was pared by 7 bases and J by 7 bases, with 19 bases between. The CDR3 spells CSGGEVSGVGYTF. The CDR3 region has the DNA TGCAGTGGGGGTGAAGTGTCCGGAGTTGGCTACACCTTC.

This clonotype was found a few times. The J gene is TRBJ1-1, the V gene TRBV5-6; the match to TRBD1 covers 10 bases. Trimming took 4 bases from V and 5 from J; bases not matched to a gene: 5. CDR1 and CDR2 (germline): SGHDT, YYEEEE. The CDR3 sequence is 14 residues long. CDR3 DNA: TGTGCCAGCAGCGGGGGACAGGGGAGGACTGAAGCTTTCTTT. Its translation is CASSGGQGRTEAFF.

V gene TRBV29-1 combines with J gene TRBJ2-1, with 7 bases aligning to TRBD1. Germline CDR1 SQVTM, CDR2 ANQGSEA. CDR3 length equals 14 residues. DNA for the CDR3: TGCAGTGCTGAAGACAGGGAAAGCTACAATGAGCAGTTCTTC. This codes for CSAEDRESYNEQFF.

This clonotype was found a few times. This chain links TRBV7-3 with TRBJ2-3; D unresolved. Per germline, CDR1 SGHTA and CDR2 FQGTGA. This CDR3 is 12 amino acids long. Between the trimmed V and J ends, which lost 5 bases and 5 bases, there was a span of 8 bases. CDR3 region: CASSIRGDTQYF. CDR3 nucleotides: TGTGCCAGCAGCATTAGAGGAGATACGCAGTATTTT.

This clonotype is judged medium-sized. This sequence joins TRBV20-1 and TRBJ2-3; a weak D match, TRBD1 (5 bases). V was shortened by 2 bases and J by 1 base, with 7 bases between the two germline ends. CDR3 size: 13 residues. Germline CDR1 DFQATT, CDR2 SNEGSKA (reference sequence). The CDR3, as DNA: TGCAGTGCTAGAAAGACAGGCACAGATACGCAGTATTTT. Encoded protein: CSARKTGTDTQYF.

This chain links TRBV5-1 with TRBJ2-1; D is possibly TRBD2 (5 bases). Germline CDR1 reads SGHRS; CDR2 reads YFSETQ. Trimming shortened V by 4 bases and J by 7 bases, and 21 bases separated the two germline ends. This CDR3 region has 16 residues. This CDR3 is CASSAQFRVTGNEQFF. The CDR3 DNA reads as TGCGCCAGCAGCGCTCAGTTTCGCGTAACGGGGAATGAGCAGTTCTTC.

The sample holds a few counts of this clonotype. This chain joins TRBV12-3 or TRBV12-4 and TRBJ1-1; the D is unclear. The CDR3 is made up of 13 amino acids. V was clipped by 2 bases and J by 3 bases, with 7 bases between them. CDR3 coding DNA: TGTGCCAGCAGTTTATATGCGGACACTGAAGCTTTCTTT. Encoded protein: CASSLYADTEAFF.

The rearrangement links TRBV6-5 to TRBJ1-4, with D perhaps matching TRBD1 (5 bases). Germline V gene sequence: CDR1 MNHEY, CDR2 SVGAGI. CDR3 size: 15 residues. V lost 0 bases to trimming and J lost 7 bases, with 12 bases between them. Written as DNA, the CDR3 is TGTGCCAGCAGTTACTCGGGGCGGTTCGGTGAAAAACTGTTTTTT. This sequence encodes CASSYSGRFGEKLFF.

The rearrangement links TRBV5-6 to TRBJ2-7, with 11 nucleotides matching TRBD2. From germline, CDR1 is SGHDT and CDR2 YYEEEE. The CDR3 contains 15 residues. V trimming: 4 bases; J trimming: 5 bases; junction bases outside the gene matches: 8. The CDR3 sequence is CASSRLAGTNNEQYF. The CDR3 DNA reads as TGTGCCAGCAGCCGACTAGCGGGAACTAACAACGAGCAGTACTTC.

The chain combines TRBV20-1 with TRBJ1-2; possibly TRBD1 for D (6 bases). Trimming stripped 2 bases from V and 8 bases from J, with 12 bases between. Germline V gives CDR1 DFQATT, CDR2 SNEGSKA (reference sequence). The CDR3 is 12 amino acids. CDR3 region: CSARLPGGGYTF. CDR3 DNA sequence: TGCAGTGCTAGACTGCCGGGGGGCGGCTACACCTTC.

This chain joins TRBV7-9 and TRBJ2-5; D gene uncertain. The CDR3 covers 13 residues. Germline V gives CDR1 SEHNR, CDR2 FQNEAQ (reference sequence). Trimming stripped 3 bases from V and 5 bases from J, with 10 bases between. The CDR3 region is CASSFFPVETQYF. The CDR3, as DNA: TGTGCCAGCAGCTTCTTTCCGGTGGAGACCCAGTACTTC.

The chain joins TRBV20-1 to TRBJ2-3; D unresolved. V shed 3 bases and J shed 0 bases, with 13 bases lying between them. This CDR3 is built from 15 residues. In germline, CDR1 is DFQATT, CDR2 SNEGSKA (reference sequence). The chain's CDR3 is CSASEPTTSTDTQYF. The CDR3 nucleotides are TGCAGTGCTAGTGAACCTACTACTAGCACAGATACGCAGTATTTT.

The chain couples TRBV4-1 to TRBJ2-1; 11 bases match TRBD2. The CDR3 contains 16 residues. CDR1 MGHRA and CDR2 YSYEKL come from the germline V gene. V shed 3 bases and J 8 bases; nucleotides not matched to a gene: 9. CDR3 in amino acids: CASSHDGSGRAHEQFF. The CDR3 DNA is TGCGCCAGCAGCCACGATGGTAGCGGGAGGGCCCATGAGCAGTTCTTC.